Listed below are T cell receptor beta chains from one sample, sequenced in a study of shared clonotypes between healthy human individuals. Here immunoSEQ multiplex PCR was the method, and the copy in TCRdb shows in-frame clones only, minus some. The sample shows about 2.3 million clones, about nine tenths of them seen only once. The sample consisted of naive CD4+ T cells from PBMCs. Receptors originate from a man between 18 and 29 years old in good health. Some clones in this sample may be carry-over from other donors' samples. Both conserved end residues are part of each CDR3. Fields, in order: J gene, clone size, V gene, D gene, CDR3 DNA, CDR3 protein. A D gene is named only where the DNA matches it firmly. The size entry is marked missing in some rows and otherwise reads once, few, many or a size class.

>TRBJ1-2|NA|TRBV19|NA
TGTACGCAGCCAGCAGATAACTATGGCTACACCTTC
CTQPADNYGYTF
>TRBJ2-3|NA|TRBV7-9|TRBD2
TGTGCCAGCAGCTTAGGGCTTGCGGGAGTGGCAGATACGCAGTATTTT
CASSLGLAGVADTQYF
>TRBJ2-5|NA|TRBV5-4|TRBD2
TGTGCCAGCAGCGCCCGACTAGCGGGAGTTCGGGAGACCCAGTACTTC
CASSARLAGVRETQYF
>TRBJ1-2|NA|TRBV6-5|NA
TGTGCCAGTTTCCGGACAAACTATGGCTACACCTTC
CASFRTNYGYTF
>TRBJ2-1|NA|TRBV11-3|NA
TGTGCCAGCTCCATGGGGGGCTCCTACAATGAGCAGTTCTTC
CASSMGGSYNEQFF
>TRBJ1-2|once|TRBV19|TRBD1
TGTGCCAGTACCACTAACAGGGGAGGCTACACCTTC
CASTTNRGGYTF
>TRBJ1-6|NA|TRBV2|TRBD1
TGTGCCAGCAGGGCCTGGGACAGTTATAATTCACCCCTCCACTTT
CASRAWDSYNSPLHF
>TRBJ1-2|NA|TRBV6-1|NA
TGTGCCAGCAGTGCCGAGGACTATGGCTACACCTTC
CASSAEDYGYTF
>TRBJ1-6|once|TRBV28|TRBD1
TGTGCCAGCGGAGACAGGGGTGAAACCAATTCACCCCTCCACTTT
CASGDRGETNSPLHF
>TRBJ2-2|NA|TRBV11-3|TRBD2
TGTGCCAGCAGCTTAGGTGGGACTAGACTTGACGGGGAGCTGTTTTTT
CASSLGGTRLDGELFF
>TRBJ2-5|NA|TRBV7-9|NA
TGTGCCAGCAGCTCGAGACCCCTCCAAGAGACCCAGTACTTC
CASSSRPLQETQYF
>TRBJ2-2|NA|TRBV19|TRBD1
TGTGCCAGTAGTAGGAGGGACAGGGAGGTTAGAGCCGGGGAGCTGTTTTTT
CASSRRDREVRAGELFF
>TRBJ1-2|NA|TRBV7-8|NA
TGTGCCAGCAGCTTAGATGGTAACTATGGCTACACCTTC
CASSLDGNYGYTF
>TRBJ1-5|NA|TRBV6-5|NA
TGTGCCAGCAGTTACTCTCCAGGGAAAGATCAGCCCCAGCATTTT
CASSYSPGKDQPQHF
>TRBJ1-5|NA|TRBV18|NA
TGTGCCAGCTCACCGTCCCAGCATTTT
CASSPSQHF
>TRBJ2-5|NA|TRBV5-4|NA
TGTGCCAGCAGCCAGGGGGGGACTAGTTCGGAGACCCAGTACTTC
CASSQGGTSSETQYF